The 15 T cell receptor beta chains listed next were all sequenced from one sample in a study of blood T cell repertoires in COVID-19. Here immunoSEQ multiplex PCR was the method, and the copy in TCRdb shows in-frame clones only, minus some. The sample contains over 350,000 clones, 88% of which appear only once. The sample was PBMCs or T cells enriched from blood (not recorded which). The source of these receptors is a woman aged 25-40 years with acute COVID-19.

The chain is built from TRBV20-1 and TRBJ1-2; perhaps TRBD1 as D (6 bases). This CDR3 has 11 amino acids. Germline assignment: CDR1 DFQATT and CDR2 SNEGSKA (reference sequence). CDR3 nucleotide sequence: TGCAGGCCGGGGGGCGTCGCTGGCTACACCTTC. Translating gives CRPGGVAGYTF.

This clone was recorded only once. The rearrangement uses TRBV12-5 and TRBJ2-2, with 11 bases lining up with TRBD2. CDR3 length: 17 residues. Germline CDR1 LGHNT, CDR2 FRNRAP. V was clipped by 0 bases and J by 4 bases; unmatched bases: 4. In DNA form, the CDR3 reads TGTGCTAGTGGTTTGGTACCTAGCGGGGGGTCCACCGGGGAGCTGTTTTTT. This codes for CASGLVPSGGSTGELFF.

The chain recombines TRBV5-6 with TRBJ2-6; D gene ambiguous. The CDR3 contains 19 residues. The V and J ends lost 0 bases and 0 bases respectively, with 16 bases between them. CDR1 and CDR2 (germline): SGHDT, YYEEEE. The CDR3, as DNA: TGTGCCAGCAGCTTGGCCCGCCAAACCAGTGCCTCTGGGGCCAACGTCCTGACTTTC. This sequence encodes CASSLARQTSASGANVLTF.

As regards this clone: Other DNA sequences in the sample encode the same CDR3. This chain connects TRBV3-1 (or the pseudogene TRBV3-2) to TRBJ2-7; D ambiguous. Trimming cost V 0 bases and J 1 base, with 10 bases left between them. Germline-derived CDR1 and CDR2 are LGHDT and YNNKEL (reference sequence). This CDR3 spans 15 amino acids. CDR3 amino acids: CASSQDGALSYEQYF. The CDR3 nucleotides are TGTGCCAGCAGCCAAGATGGAGCCCTATCCTACGAGCAGTACTTC.

The gene calls are TRBV30 and TRBJ1-3; the match to TRBD1 covers 8 bases. The germline V gene has CDR1 GTSNPN and CDR2 SVGIG (reference sequence). J gave up 0 bases and V 5 bases, and 3 bases lay outside the gene matches. The CDR3 sequence is 14 residues long. DNA of the CDR3: TGTGCCTGGGACAGGGGTAGCTCTGGAAACACCATATATTTT. Its translation: CAWDRGSSGNTIYF.

Only one count was recorded for this clone. This sequence joins TRBV10-3 and TRBJ2-3; TRBD2 aligns across 11 bases. Germline V CDR1 and CDR2: ENHRY, SYGVKD. J was trimmed by 6 bases and V by 5 bases; bases with no gene match: 10. The CDR3 sequence is 16 residues long. The CDR3 spells CAISSGTSGPRDTQYF. For the CDR3, the DNA is TGTGCCATCAGTTCCGGGACTAGCGGCCCCCGGGATACGCAGTATTTT.

The genes are TRBV2 and TRBJ1-1; possible D gene TRBD1, 5 bases. V lost 6 bases to trimming and J lost 1 base, with 15 bases between them. Germline CDR1 SNHLY, CDR2 FYNNEI. The CDR3 loop spans 15 amino acids. The CDR3 DNA reads as TGTGCCAGCAGCGGCCAGGGACTCAGGAACACTGAAGCTTTCTTT. It encodes CASSGQGLRNTEAFF.

V gene TRBV6-5 combines with J gene TRBJ1-6, with 12 bases matching TRBD1. Germline V gene lookup returns CDR1 MNHEY and CDR2 SVGAGI. The CDR3 totals 14 residues. The junction had 3 bases not matched to a gene; V was cut back by 4 bases and J by 11 bases. In DNA, the CDR3 is TGTGCCAGCAGTTGGGACAGGGGGCAAGCACCCCTCCACTTT. Encoded protein: CASSWDRGQAPLHF.

This clone has a handful of counts. The rearrangement links TRBV28 to TRBJ1-5; tentative D call: TRBD1 (6 bases). Trimming removed 6 bases at V and 6 bases at J, with 18 bases between. The germline CDR1 and CDR2 sequences are MDHEN and SYDVKM. CDR3 size: 15 residues. CDR3 nucleotide sequence: TGTGCCAGCAGCCCCGGTGGGGGGGCGGTTCAGCCCCAGCATTTT. This codes for CASSPGGGAVQPQHF.

This clone has a single count. The gene calls are TRBV7-9 and TRBJ2-1, with TRBD1 identical over 10 bases. The junction had 9 bases not matched to a gene; V was cut back by 2 bases and J by 5 bases. In germline, CDR1 is SEHNR, CDR2 FQNEAQ (reference sequence). This CDR3 is built from 17 residues. CDR3 residues: CASSLLDTGQGNNEQFF. In nucleotides, the CDR3 is TGTGCCAGCAGCTTATTAGACACGGGACAGGGGAACAATGAGCAGTTCTTC. Full variable domain (remainder filled in from reference TRBV7-9 and TRBJ2-1): DTGVSQNPRHKITKRGQNVTFRCDPISEHNRLYWYRQTLGQGPEFLTYFQNEAQLEKSRLLSDRFSAERPKGSFSTLEIQRTEQGDSAMYLCASSLLDTGQGNNEQFFGPGTRLTVL.

The J gene is TRBJ1-6, the V gene TRBV6-5; unclear D gene. Trimming left V 6 bases short and J 6 bases short, with 9 bases between. The germline gives CDR1 MNHEY, CDR2 SVGAGI. The CDR3 has 13 residues. The CDR3 protein is CASSPDFNSPLHF. Here the CDR3 DNA reads TGTGCCAGCAGCCCCGACTTTAATTCACCCCTCCACTTT.

The chain uses TRBV5-1 and TRBJ2-7; D not resolved. Per the germline V gene, CDR1 is SGHRS and CDR2 is YFSETQ. The length of the CDR3 is 14 residues. Trimming shortened V by 7 bases and J by 2 bases, and 16 bases separated the two germline ends. The CDR3 spells CASSEVGPPYEQYF. CDR3 coding DNA: TGCGCCAGCTCCGAGGTAGGTCCTCCCTACGAGCAGTACTTC.

This clone is a singleton in its sample. The rearrangement joins TRBV19 to TRBJ2-2; D remains ambiguous. The CDR3 consists of 14 residues. Germline V gene lookup returns CDR1 LNHDA and CDR2 SQIVND (reference sequence). Deletions cut 3 bases from V and 5 bases from J, with 10 bases between. CDR3 coding DNA: TGTGCCAGTAGTATCCGAGCCCTAACCGGGGAGCTGTTTTTT. It is translated as CASSIRALTGELFF.

The chain employs TRBV24-1 and TRBJ2-1; possible D gene TRBD1, 7 bases. Germline lookup yields CDR1 KGHDR and CDR2 SFDVKD. Trimming took off 4 bases at V and 7 bases at J, with 22 bases between the two ends. This CDR3 spans 17 amino acids. CDR3 protein: CATSEGSRGEVSNEQFF. CDR3 coding DNA: TGTGCCACCAGTGAGGGCTCCAGGGGGGAGGTTTCGAATGAGCAGTTCTTC.

V gene TRBV27 combines with J gene TRBJ2-1, with 10 bases identical to TRBD1. The CDR3 is made up of 16 amino acids. After removal of 1 base from V and 8 bases from J, the junction contained 8 bases not matched to a gene. Germline V gene data show CDR1 as MNHEY and CDR2 as SMNVEV (reference sequence). The CDR3 nucleotides read TGTGCCAGCAGTTTATTGGGACAGGGGATCTCTGATGAGCAGTTCTTC. Amino acid sequence: CASSLLGQGISDEQFF.